Presented here are 13 T cell receptor beta chains from one specimen sequenced in a study of vaccination effects on CD4 cells after COVID-19. Cultured cells yielded isolated CD4+ T cells after about ten days. Each person got two doses of an mRNA SARS-CoV-2 vaccine, BNT162b2 or mRNA-1273. Their antigen targets remain unknown. The assay was immunoSEQ multiplex PCR, and TCRdb's table has in-frame clones only and misses some. Seen here are about 73,000 clones, around 70% observed once, and the top ten hold about 2%. The input for sequencing was CD4+ T cells from PBMCs cultured without peptide, taken after COVID-19 vaccination. Receptors were obtained from a human donor who received a COVID-19 vaccine.

The V gene is TRBV3-1 (or the pseudogene TRBV3-2), the J gene TRBJ1-6, with D perhaps matching TRBD1 (6 bases). This CDR3 has 15 residues. V was shortened by 5 bases and J by 7 bases, with 15 bases between the two germline ends. Germline assignment: CDR1 LGHDT and CDR2 YNNKEL (reference sequence). The CDR3 DNA reads as TGTGCCAGCAGCGCGGGCAGGGGATACAATTCACCCCTCCACTTT. The encoded protein is CASSAGRGYNSPLHF.

The V and J genes are TRBV18 and TRBJ2-1; D might be TRBD1 (6 bases). The CDR3 is made up of 14 amino acids. V lost 3 bases and J 5 bases, leaving 11 bases between the germline ends. Per germline, CDR1 KGHSH and CDR2 LQKENI. The DNA of the CDR3 is TGTGCCAGCTCACCCGTGGACAGTCACAATGAGCAGTTCTTC. It specifies CASSPVDSHNEQFF.

This clone has a handful of counts. V usage is TRBV5-1 and J usage is TRBJ1-2; 12 bases agree with TRBD1. Germline-derived CDR1 and CDR2 are SGHRS and YFSETQ. J was trimmed by 3 bases and V by 3 bases; bases with no gene match: 3. There are 15 residues in the CDR3. CDR3 bases: TGCGCCAGCAGCTCCGGGACAGGGGGCTACTATGGCTACACCTTC. Translating gives CASSSGTGGYYGYTF.

The chain combines TRBV24-1 with TRBJ2-3, with D tentatively TRBD1 (5 bases). Germline V lookup: CDR1 KGHDR, CDR2 SFDVKD. Trimming removed 0 bases from V and 0 bases from J, with 9 bases in between. This CDR3 is built from 16 residues. The CDR3, as DNA: TGTGCCACCAGTGATTTGAAGACAGCTAGCACAGATACGCAGTATTTT. Translated, it gives CATSDLKTASTDTQYF.

This chain links TRBV6-1 with TRBJ2-3; D assignment may be TRBD1 or TRBD2 (5 bases each). V gave up 3 bases and J gave up 2 bases, with 15 bases separating them. The CDR3 totals 16 residues. Germline assignment: CDR1 MNHNS and CDR2 SASEGT. For the CDR3, the DNA is TGTGCCAGCAGTGAGTTCGGGACGATCGACACAGATACGCAGTATTTT. Translated: CASSEFGTIDTDTQYF.

This chain uses TRBV6-4 with TRBJ2-7; the D is unclear. This CDR3 has 17 residues. Trimming removed 4 bases from V and 3 bases from J, with 22 bases in between. CDR1 and CDR2 from the germline V gene are MRHNA and SNTAGT. CDR3: CASSVGLANKAFYEQYV. In nucleotides, the CDR3 is TGTGCCAGCAGTGTGGGCCTGGCGAACAAAGCTTTCTACGAGCAGTACGTC.

The genes are TRBV5-1 and TRBJ1-2; D gene uncertain. The CDR3 is made up of 12 amino acids. Between the trimmed V and J ends, which lost 5 bases and 8 bases, there was a span of 13 bases. CDR1 is SGHRS, CDR2 YFSETQ, per germline. The chain's CDR3 is CASRRGPEGYTF. As DNA, the CDR3 is TGCGCCAGCAGAAGAGGGCCGGAGGGCTACACCTTC. The whole variable domain, filled in from reference TRBV5-1 and TRBJ1-2, reads KAGVTQTPRYLIKTRGQQVTLSCSPISGHRSVSWYQQTPGQGLQFLFEYFSETQRNKGNFPGRFSGRQFSNSRSEMNVSTLELGDSALYLCASRRGPEGYTFGSGTRLTVV.

This clone has only one observation. The chain links TRBV18 to TRBJ2-3, with a tentative D call TRBD1 (5 bases). There are 14 residues in the CDR3. Germline V gene data show CDR1 as KGHSH and CDR2 as LQKENI. Between the trimmed V and J ends, which lost 4 bases and 3 bases, there was a span of 11 bases. The CDR3 spells CASSQTQETDTQYF. The CDR3 DNA reads TGTGCCAGCTCACAGACACAGGAGACAGATACGCAGTATTTT.

A few counts support this clone. This rearrangement joins TRBV29-1 to TRBJ1-2, with TRBD1 as a possible D gene (5 bases). Germline assignment: CDR1 SQVTM and CDR2 ANQGSEA. The germline V and J ends were trimmed by 4 bases and 0 bases, with 15 bases remaining between them. This CDR3 has 15 amino acids. CDR3 DNA sequence: TGCAGCGTTGTCGGACAAGCCCATTCTAACTATGGCTACACCTTC. The encoded protein is CSVVGQAHSNYGYTF.

This clone was detected a few times. V gene TRBV12-3 or TRBV12-4 combines with J gene TRBJ1-2; D may be TRBD1 (5 bases). This CDR3 is built from 13 residues. V was pared by 8 bases and J by 4 bases, with 14 bases between. The CDR3 reads CASGRQFSYGYTF. CDR3 DNA sequence: TGTGCCAGCGGCAGACAGTTTTCCTATGGCTACACCTTC.

The sample holds one count of this clone. The rearrangement uses TRBV7-9 and TRBJ1-3, with 7 bases lining up with TRBD1. CDR1 SEHNR and CDR2 FQNEAQ come from the germline V gene (reference sequence). The CDR3 spans 16 residues. The V and J ends lost 4 bases and 0 bases, in that order; junction bases with no gene match: 6. The CDR3 DNA is TGTGCCAGCAGCTCCACAGGGGCTCTCTCTGGAAACACCATATATTTT. It specifies CASSSTGALSGNTIYF.

The gene calls are TRBV15 and TRBJ2-2, with D unresolved. Germline lookup yields CDR1 LNHNV and CDR2 YYDKDF (reference sequence). This CDR3 comprises 16 residues. The germline V and J ends were trimmed by 0 bases and 1 base, with 9 bases remaining between them. CDR3 region: CATSRDRAENTGELFF. In DNA, the CDR3 is TGTGCCACCAGCAGAGATAGGGCGGAGAACACCGGGGAGCTGTTTTTT.

The rearrangement uses TRBV18 and TRBJ2-7; 9 positions match TRBD2. The J segment lost 4 bases and the V segment lost 3 bases, leaving 7 bases of the junction unmatched. The CDR3 contains 15 residues. The germline CDR1 and CDR2 sequences are KGHSH and LQKENI. For the CDR3, the DNA is TGTGCCAGCTCACCGGGTGCGGGGGGGCCTTACGAGCAGTACGTC. It specifies CASSPGAGGPYEQYV.